This is a list of T cell receptor beta chains from one sample in a study of OX40 agonist ivuxolimab in advanced cancers. The table came from immunoSEQ multiplex PCR; TCRdb's copy has only in-frame clones and leaves some out. The sample yields roughly 38,000 clones, about 85% seen once. This sample comprised CD4+ or CD8+ T cells sorted from blood, obtained in a trial of the OX40 agonist ivuxolimab. The source is an adult with an advanced solid tumor such as melanoma, head and neck, liver or kidney cancer. The CDR3 runs from the conserved cysteine through the conserved F or W. The D gene is left open where the match is weak. Expanded clones get a size class; other rows say once, few or many, or leave the size out.

v_call: TRBV25-1
clone_size: .
d_call: .
j_call: TRBJ2-5
cdr3_aa: CASSVAANQETQYF
cdr3_nt: TGTGCCAGCAGTGTGGCGGCAAACCAAGAGACCCAGTACTTC

v_call: TRBV27
clone_size: .
d_call: .
j_call: TRBJ2-4
cdr3_aa: CASSLGGAKNIQYF
cdr3_nt: TGTGCCAGCAGTTTAGGTGGAGCCAAAAACATTCAGTACTTC

v_call: TRBV2
clone_size: .
d_call: TRBD1
j_call: TRBJ1-5
cdr3_aa: CASSAWQGAYFSNQPQHF
cdr3_nt: TGTGCCAGCAGTGCCTGGCAGGGGGCTTACTTTAGCAATCAGCCCCAGCATTTT

v_call: TRBV29-1
clone_size: .
d_call: TRBD1
j_call: TRBJ2-5
cdr3_aa: CSVRLTGIETQYF
cdr3_nt: TGCAGCGTCCGCCTGACAGGGATTGAGACCCAGTACTTC

v_call: TRBV28
clone_size: .
d_call: .
j_call: TRBJ1-3
cdr3_aa: CASMGGIVSGNTIYF
cdr3_nt: TGTGCCAGCATGGGGGGTATCGTCTCTGGAAACACCATATATTTT

v_call: TRBV28
clone_size: few
d_call: .
j_call: TRBJ1-1
cdr3_aa: CASKRRVEAFF
cdr3_nt: TGTGCCAGCAAAAGGAGGGTTGAAGCTTTCTTT

v_call: TRBV14
clone_size: .
d_call: TRBD1
j_call: TRBJ1-1
cdr3_aa: CASSQEAGTGWGTEAFF
cdr3_nt: TGTGCCAGCAGCCAAGAAGCCGGGACAGGGTGGGGAACTGAAGCTTTCTTT

v_call: TRBV27
clone_size: .
d_call: TRBD1
j_call: TRBJ1-2
cdr3_aa: CASSSRQGRYGYTF
cdr3_nt: TGTGCCAGCAGTTCCCGACAGGGGCGTTATGGCTACACCTTC

v_call: TRBV5-5
clone_size: .
d_call: TRBD1
j_call: TRBJ1-1
cdr3_aa: CASSRLGQGGTEAFF
cdr3_nt: TGTGCCAGCAGCAGACTAGGACAGGGCGGCACTGAAGCTTTCTTT

v_call: TRBV9
clone_size: .
d_call: .
j_call: TRBJ1-2
cdr3_aa: CASSVDGGSGYTF
cdr3_nt: TGTGCCAGCAGCGTAGACGGGGGTAGCGGCTACACCTTC

v_call: TRBV27
clone_size: .
d_call: TRBD2
j_call: TRBJ2-5
cdr3_aa: CASSYLAGGRETQYF
cdr3_nt: TGTGCCAGCAGTTACCTAGCGGGAGGGCGCGAGACCCAGTACTTC

v_call: TRBV5-4
clone_size: .
d_call: TRBD2
j_call: TRBJ2-5
cdr3_aa: CASRLGLAGEETQYF
cdr3_nt: TGTGCCAGCAGGCTGGGACTAGCGGGAGAAGAGACCCAGTACTTC

v_call: TRBV7-9
clone_size: .
d_call: .
j_call: TRBJ1-6
cdr3_aa: CASSSPPGHTNSPLHF
cdr3_nt: TGTGCCAGCAGCTCGCCCCCGGGACACACCAATTCACCCCTCCACTTT

v_call: TRBV28
clone_size: .
d_call: .
j_call: TRBJ2-2
cdr3_aa: CASNLNRIANTGELFF
cdr3_nt: TGTGCCAGCAACTTAAACAGAATCGCGAACACCGGGGAGCTGTTTTTT

v_call: TRBV19
clone_size: .
d_call: .
j_call: TRBJ1-2
cdr3_aa: CASRRGNGYTF
cdr3_nt: TGTGCCAGTAGGAGGGGCAATGGCTACACCTTC

v_call: TRBV28
clone_size: .
d_call: TRBD2
j_call: TRBJ2-7
cdr3_aa: CASSLSGTSGSHEQYF
cdr3_nt: TGTGCCAGCAGTTTATCCGGGACTAGCGGGTCCCACGAGCAGTACTTC

v_call: TRBV7-9
clone_size: .
d_call: .
j_call: TRBJ1-4
cdr3_aa: CASSLKRVGEKLFF
cdr3_nt: TGTGCCAGCAGCTTAAAAAGGGTAGGAGAAAAACTGTTTTTT

v_call: TRBV11-3
clone_size: once
d_call: .
j_call: TRBJ2-5
cdr3_aa: CASSFRGGKETQYF
cdr3_nt: TGTGCCAGCAGCTTTCGTGGCGGGAAAGAGACCCAGTACTTC